This passage covers 27 T cell receptor beta chains from one sample sequenced in a study of T cells in tuberculosis. Generated by immunoSEQ multiplex PCR, the TCRdb table keeps only in-frame clones and is missing some. The table includes over 30,000 clones, over 85% detected once. The time point: new active TB diagnosis, blood taken before or within 7 days of starting treatment. This specimen consisted of PBMCs, obtained at tuberculosis diagnosis. These receptors were obtained from an adult with tuberculosis.

Note on this clone: Other DNA sequences in this sample translate to the same CDR3. The rearrangement links TRBV27 to TRBJ2-7; TRBD1 is a possible D gene (6 bases). Germline V gives CDR1 MNHEY, CDR2 SMNVEV (reference sequence). Trimming removed 2 bases at V and 2 bases at J, with 10 bases between. The CDR3 runs 14 residues. The CDR3 DNA follows: TGTGCCAGCAGTTTAGGTGGGGGCCCCTACGAGCAGTACTTC. Protein: CASSLGGGPYEQYF.

This chain links TRBV28 with TRBJ2-7; TRBD1 agrees at 12 bases. The V gene's germline CDR1 is MDHEN and CDR2 SYDVKM. The V segment lost 5 bases and the J segment 7 bases; nucleotides outside the gene matches: 9. This CDR3 comprises 15 residues. The CDR3 bases are TGTGCCAGCAGTAGGGCGGGACAGGGGGCTCAGGAGCAGTACTTC. Its protein product is CASSRAGQGAQEQYF.

The V call is TRBV4-1, the J call TRBJ1-1; tentative D call: TRBD1 (6 bases). CDR3 length equals 13 residues. Germline V gene data show CDR1 as MGHRA and CDR2 as YSYEKL. Trimming pared 4 bases from V and 6 bases from J, leaving 12 bases between. The CDR3 region is CASSPRGAPEAFF. CDR3 bases: TGCGCCAGCAGCCCGCGGGGGGCCCCTGAAGCTTTCTTT.

This clone was counted a single time. The chain uses TRBV30 and TRBJ2-5; possible D gene TRBD2, 6 bases. The CDR3 runs 14 residues. With 0 bases removed from V and 0 bases from J, the gap between germline ends came to 8 bases. Germline CDR1 and CDR2: GTSNPN and SVGIG (reference sequence). DNA for the CDR3: TGTGCCTGGAGTGTACGGGGGTACCAAGAGACCCAGTACTTC. This translates into CAWSVRGYQETQYF.

The chain links TRBV30 to TRBJ1-3, with D unclear. Trimming shortened V by 1 base and J by 6 bases, and 7 bases separated the two germline ends. This CDR3 has 12 amino acids. CDR1 is GTSNPN and CDR2 is SVGIG in the germline V gene (reference sequence). CDR3 protein: CAWSGLENTIYF. The DNA of the CDR3 is TGTGCCTGGAGTGGTCTAGAAAACACCATATATTTT.

The chain combines TRBV5-1 with TRBJ1-6, with 9 bases that match TRBD1. There are 16 residues in the CDR3. With 0 bases clipped from V and 5 bases from J, the junction kept 3 bases outside the gene matches. Germline-derived CDR1 and CDR2 are SGHRS and YFSETQ. CDR3 protein: CASSLGGQGDNSPLHF. In nucleotides, the CDR3 is TGCGCCAGCAGCTTGGGGGGACAGGGAGATAATTCACCCCTCCACTTT.

This clone has just one count. The chain is built from TRBV5-1 and TRBJ2-7; no definite D call. This CDR3 is built from 14 residues. The germline V gene encodes CDR1 SGHRS and CDR2 YFSETQ. V dropped 1 base and J dropped 3 bases, with 11 bases sitting between them. CDR3 nucleotide sequence: TGCGCCAGCAGCTTGTCGGGTCGGTACTACGAGCAGTACTTC. It is translated as CASSLSGRYYEQYF.

This clone is a singleton in its sample. This chain uses TRBV9 with TRBJ1-6; 8 bases fit TRBD1. The germline CDR1 and CDR2 sequences are SGDLS and YYNGEE. The J segment lost 10 bases and the V segment lost 3 bases, leaving 12 bases of the junction unmatched. This CDR3 contains 16 residues. Here the CDR3 reads CASSARSGQGGSPLHF. For the CDR3, the DNA is TGTGCCAGCAGCGCCCGGAGTGGACAGGGTGGGTCACCCCTCCACTTT.

This clone was detected a few times. The chain employs TRBV27 and TRBJ2-3; perhaps TRBD1 as D (5 bases). Trimming took 10 bases from V and 2 from J, leaving 19 bases between them. The CDR3 sequence is 15 residues long. The germline CDR1 and CDR2 sequences are MNHEY and SMNVEV (reference sequence). The CDR3 DNA sequence: TGTGCCACCAAAACCCCGCGACAGTTCACAGATACGCAGTATTTT. Encoded protein: CATKTPRQFTDTQYF.

The chain links TRBV2 to TRBJ1-5; D gene unclear. This CDR3 spans 15 amino acids. Germline assignment: CDR1 SNHLY and CDR2 FYNNEI. V was shortened by 6 bases and J by 0 bases, with 12 bases between the two germline ends. In DNA, the CDR3 is TGTGCCAGCAGCCTCCTATTCTATAGCAATCAGCCCCAGCATTTT. Protein: CASSLLFYSNQPQHF.

V and J are TRBV21-1 and TRBJ1-4; the table's D gene call, TRBD1, was not cross checked with the DNA. TRBV21-1 counts as a pseudogene. This CDR3 comprises 13 residues. The CDR3 is CASSDSIREKLFF. The CDR3 coding sequence is TGTGCCAGTTCGGACAGTATTAGGGAAAAACTGTTTTTT.

This clone was detected a few times. The chain employs TRBV11-2 and TRBJ2-1; the match to TRBD2 covers 7 bases. Germline V CDR1 and CDR2: SGHAT, FQNNGV. V dropped 1 base and J dropped 9; count of bases not matched to a gene: 9. The CDR3 consists of 15 residues. The DNA for the CDR3 is TGTGCCAGCAGCTTAGGAGGTGGGAGGGCCACTGAGCAGTTCTTC. Translation gives CASSLGGGRATEQFF.

The genes are TRBV9 and TRBJ2-1, with 13 nucleotides matching TRBD2. The CDR3 is 16 amino acids. Germline V gene data show CDR1 as SGDLS and CDR2 as YYNGEE. Trimming removed 3 bases from V and 6 bases from J; junction bases left unmatched: 6. Here the CDR3 reads CASSDRTSGSPNEQFF. CDR3 nucleotides: TGTGCCAGCAGCGACCGGACTAGCGGGAGTCCCAATGAGCAGTTCTTC.

V is TRBV28 and J is TRBJ2-3, with 7 bases identical to TRBD2. The CDR3 is 14 amino acids. The V gene end was trimmed by 11 bases and the J gene end by 1 base; junction bases not matched to a gene: 9. Germline CDR1 reads MDHEN; CDR2 reads SYDVKM. CDR3 sequence reads: CAGRGRSGTDTQYF. CDR3 nucleotide sequence: TGTGCCGGGAGGGGCCGTTCTGGCACAGATACGCAGTATTTT.

The chain recombines TRBV6-6 with TRBJ1-5; D not resolved. The CDR3 has 15 amino acids. CDR1 and CDR2 (germline): MNHNY, SVGAGI (reference sequence). V was trimmed by 2 bases and J by 2 bases, leaving 10 bases between them. In DNA, the CDR3 is TGTGCCAGCAGTTACGCTGGGAGTCGCAATCAGCCCCAGCATTTT. This codes for CASSYAGSRNQPQHF.

V usage is TRBV4-1 and J usage is TRBJ2-7; 11 nucleotides line up with TRBD2. Trimming removed 6 bases from V and 4 bases from J; junction bases left unmatched: 5. CDR1 MGHRA and CDR2 YSYEKL come from the germline V gene. The CDR3 loop spans 14 amino acids. CDR3 in DNA: TGCGCCAGCAGTCCTAGCGGGGGGAGGTACGAGCAGTACTTC. Its translation is CASSPSGGRYEQYF.

The chain joins TRBV2 to TRBJ2-5, with TRBD2 as a possible D gene (5 bases). Germline CDR1 and CDR2: SNHLY and FYNNEI. The ends were cut back, 2 bases at V and 4 bases at J, with 11 bases in the middle. This CDR3 is 14 amino acids long. The CDR3 nucleotides are TGTGCCAGCAGTGAACGGCTAGCCTCAGAGACCCAGTACTTC. Encoded protein: CASSERLASETQYF.

V is TRBV6-5 and J is TRBJ1-1; no clear D gene. Trimming stripped 0 bases from V and 2 bases from J, with 7 bases between. There are 14 residues in the CDR3. The germline gives CDR1 MNHEY, CDR2 SVGAGI. The CDR3 DNA reads TGTGCCAGCAGTTACTCCGGGGAAAACACTGAAGCTTTCTTT. Protein product: CASSYSGENTEAFF.

The V call is TRBV6-5, the J call TRBJ1-5; 10 nucleotides match TRBD1. Germline assignment: CDR1 MNHEY and CDR2 SVGAGI. The J segment lost 4 bases and the V segment lost 2 bases, leaving 2 bases of the junction unmatched. CDR3 length equals 15 residues. The CDR3 sequence: CASSYGTGENQPQHF. In DNA, the CDR3 is TGTGCCAGCAGTTACGGGACAGGGGAGAATCAGCCCCAGCATTTT.

The chain employs TRBV29-1 and TRBJ2-6; a possible D gene is TRBD1 (6 bases). The germline V gene encodes CDR1 SQVTM and CDR2 ANQGSEA. Trimming cost V 5 bases and J 1 base, with 15 bases left between them. There are 16 residues in the CDR3. The CDR3 sequence is CSVSSGERSGANVLTF. CDR3 bases: TGCAGCGTTTCCTCAGGGGAACGATCTGGGGCCAACGTCCTGACTTTC. Full variable domain (remainder filled in from reference TRBV29-1 and TRBJ2-6): SAVISQKPSRDICQRGTSLTIQCQVDSQVTMMFWYRQQPGQSLTLIATANQGSEATYESGFVIDKFPISRPNLTFSTLTVSNMSPEDSSIYLCSVSSGERSGANVLTFGAGSRLTVL.

CDR3 in amino acids: CAITSSGAEAPFSYNEQFF. The CDR3 DNA follows: TGTGCCATCACCTCCTCCGGAGCGGAGGCTCCATTCTCCTACAATGAGCAGTTCTTC. This sequence joins TRBV10-3 and TRBJ2-1; a possible D gene is TRBD2 (5 bases). V was trimmed by 7 bases and J by 0 bases, leaving 25 bases between them. This CDR3 is built from 19 residues. Germline loops: CDR1 ENHRY, CDR2 SYGVKD.

This chain connects TRBV2 to TRBJ1-1, with D hard to call. The CDR3 covers 15 residues. Per germline, CDR1 SNHLY and CDR2 FYNNEI. Trimming left V 6 bases short and J 3 bases short, with 17 bases between. CDR3: CASRSSMGVDTEAFF. The CDR3, as DNA: TGTGCCAGCAGGAGCTCAATGGGCGTGGACACTGAAGCTTTCTTT.

This chain joins TRBV5-1 and TRBJ2-7; TRBD1 matches 9 bases. The CDR3 totals 15 residues. Trimming at V came to 0 bases and at J to 2 bases, leaving 3 bases not matched to a gene. Germline assignment: CDR1 SGHRS and CDR2 YFSETQ. DNA for the CDR3: TGCGCCAGCAGCTTGGCCGGGACAGGGACCTACGAGCAGTACTTC. It codes for CASSLAGTGTYEQYF.

The V and J genes are TRBV28 and TRBJ1-2; 9 nucleotides align to TRBD1. CDR1 is MDHEN, CDR2 SYDVKM, per germline. This CDR3 is built from 14 residues. V gave up 6 bases and J gave up 6 bases; unmatched junction bases: 8. The CDR3 sequence: CASRGTGIRDGYTF. Written as DNA, the CDR3 is TGTGCCAGCAGGGGGACAGGGATTCGGGATGGCTACACCTTC.

V and J are TRBV19 and TRBJ2-7; D may be TRBD1 (5 bases). Germline CDR1 LNHDA, CDR2 SQIVND (reference sequence). CDR3 length equals 13 residues. Trimming shortened V by 6 bases and J by 5 bases, and 14 bases separated the two germline ends. CDR3 protein: CASSDQQGDEQYF. CDR3 in DNA: TGTGCCAGTAGCGACCAGCAAGGGGACGAGCAGTACTTC.

The J gene is TRBJ2-5, the V gene TRBV6-1; 11 bases align to TRBD2. V lost 6 bases to trimming and J lost 2 bases; unmatched junction nucleotides: 5. CDR1 and CDR2 (germline): MNHNS, SASEGT. This CDR3 comprises 15 residues. CDR3 residues: CASRSGLAAQETQYF. CDR3 sequence (DNA): TGTGCCAGCAGGTCGGGACTAGCGGCACAAGAGACCCAGTACTTC.

CDR3: CASSFTRGGSGNTIYF. The CDR3 bases are TGTGCCAGCAGTTTCACACGTGGGGGGTCTGGAAACACCATATATTTT. This chain uses TRBV6-5 with TRBJ1-3; the D gene is possibly TRBD1 (5 bases). Germline assignment: CDR1 MNHEY and CDR2 SVGAGI. The CDR3 sequence is 16 residues long. V gave up 4 bases and J gave up 1 base, with 14 bases separating them.